The sequence of this TCR beta chain was determined in a study of blood T cell repertoires in COVID-19. Across the whole study: Some COVID-19 samples were acute and others convalescent; all came from the United States, Italy and Spain. T cells, B-cell-depleted T cells, or PBMCs provided the cDNA or gDNA that served as material.

Original handling: Amplification of reference gene primers was used by the study to estimate nucleated cell counts. Using immunoSEQ multiplex PCR, the repertoire was profiled, and TCRdb retains in-frame clones only, with some absent. V and J calls and clone size are copied from that table; D and trimming were computed from the DNA. The data hold around 260,000 clones, with roughly 87% observed a single time. This CDR3 has 13 amino acids. V dropped 7 bases and J dropped 3 bases, with 13 bases sitting between them. From germline, CDR1 is SGHRS and CDR2 YFSETQ. The TCR originated in a human donor in a cohort sampled during active COVID-19. This rearrangement joins TRBV5-1 to TRBJ1-1, with D maybe TRBD1 (5 bases). Sequences were obtained from peripheral blood. In DNA form, the CDR3 reads TGCGCCAGCGGTCGGGGGAGGGACACTGAAGCTTTCTTT. The encoded protein is CASGRGRDTEAFF.